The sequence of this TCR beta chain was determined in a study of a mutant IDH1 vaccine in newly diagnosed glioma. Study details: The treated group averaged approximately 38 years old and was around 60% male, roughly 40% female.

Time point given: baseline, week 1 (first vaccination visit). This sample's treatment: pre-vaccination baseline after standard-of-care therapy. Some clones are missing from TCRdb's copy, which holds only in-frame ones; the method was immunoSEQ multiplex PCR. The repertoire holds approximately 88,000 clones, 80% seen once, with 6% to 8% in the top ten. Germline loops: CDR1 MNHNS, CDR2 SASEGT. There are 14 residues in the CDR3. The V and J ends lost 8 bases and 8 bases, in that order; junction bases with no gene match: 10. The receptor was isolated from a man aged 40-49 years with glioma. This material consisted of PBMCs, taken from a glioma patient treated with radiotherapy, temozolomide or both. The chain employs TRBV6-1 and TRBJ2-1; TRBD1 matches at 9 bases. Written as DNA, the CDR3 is TGTGCCAGCGGAATCGGGACAGGGAGCGATGAGCAGTTCTTC. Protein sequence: CASGIGTGSDEQFF.